These 7 T cell receptor beta chains were all obtained from the same sample, sequenced in a study of cytomegalovirus exposure and HLA in healthy donors. The study ran its PCR with 60 Vbeta and 13 Jbeta primers. Sequencing used immunoSEQ multiplex PCR; TCRdb keeps in-frame clones, though not all of them. The sample includes some 160,000 clones, about 77% of them seen just once. Sample: PBMCs. The source of these receptors is a man in his sixties in good health and CMV-seronegative.

The chain uses TRBV2 and TRBJ2-2; 10 bases line up with TRBD2. The trim removed 7 bases at V and 6 bases at J, leaving 5 bases unmatched. The germline gives CDR1 SNHLY, CDR2 FYNNEI. This CDR3 has 14 residues. CDR3 region: CASTQRGGPGELFF. CDR3 in DNA: TGTGCCAGCACACAGCGGGGGGGCCCCGGGGAGCTGTTTTTT.

This sequence joins TRBV7-8 and TRBJ1-3, with a possible D match to TRBD1 (5 bases). V was pared by 5 bases and J by 1 base, with 15 bases between. Germline V gene lookup returns CDR1 SGHVS and CDR2 FQNEAQ. The CDR3 loop spans 16 amino acids. CDR3 loop: CASSAEDRKSGNTIYF. CDR3 DNA: TGTGCCAGCAGCGCAGAAGACAGAAAATCTGGAAACACCATATATTTT.

The rearrangement joins TRBV19 to TRBJ2-7; 9 nucleotides align to TRBD1. J was trimmed by 3 bases and V by 6 bases; bases with no gene match: 9. Germline V CDR1 and CDR2: LNHDA, SQIVND (reference sequence). The CDR3 contains 15 residues. CDR3 coding DNA: TGTGCCAGTAGGGACCCAGGGACAGGGAGCTACGAGCAGTACTTC. It yields the protein CASRDPGTGSYEQYF. The full variable domain, completed using reference TRBV19 and TRBJ2-7, is DGGITQSPKYLFRKEGQNVTLSCEQNLNHDAMYWYRQDPGQGLRLIYYSQIVNDFQKGDIAEGYSVSREKKESFPLTVTSAQKNPTAFYLCASRDPGTGSYEQYFGPGTRLTVT.

Points on this clone: A read error may account for a junction end that differs from germline. The CDR3 is CASSELTGGYPF. The DNA for the CDR3 is TGTGCCAGCAGTGAACTGACAGGCGGCTACCCCTTC. J is TRBJ1-2 and V is TRBV2; TRBD1 is a possible D gene (6 bases). Per the germline V gene, CDR1 is SNHLY and CDR2 is FYNNEI. This CDR3 has 12 residues.

The rearrangement links TRBV28 to TRBJ1-2; no definite D call. CDR3 length equals 13 residues. Germline V gene data show CDR1 as MDHEN and CDR2 as SYDVKM. Trimming stripped 5 bases from V and 2 bases from J, with 9 bases between. The CDR3 protein is CASSTPANYGYTF. CDR3 in DNA: TGTGCCAGCAGTACCCCAGCGAACTATGGCTACACCTTC.

This clone was counted a few times. This CDR3 is also generated by other DNA sequences in the sample. The chain has TRBV6-5 and TRBJ1-2, with 7 bases matching TRBD1. This CDR3 has 15 residues. Germline V gene lookup returns CDR1 MNHEY and CDR2 SVGAGI. V trimming: 5 bases; J trimming: 2 bases; junction bases outside the gene matches: 8. DNA for the CDR3: TGTGCCAGCAGTGGTCCAGGGGGGAAGAACTATGGCTACACCTTC. Translated, it gives CASSGPGGKNYGYTF.

The gene calls are TRBV6-1 and TRBJ1-1; D may be TRBD1 (5 bases). Trimming shortened V by 6 bases and J by 2 bases, and 10 bases separated the two germline ends. This CDR3 has 13 amino acids. Per the germline V gene, CDR1 is MNHNS and CDR2 is SASEGT. CDR3 DNA: TGTGCCAGCAGAGGGGTCCCCAACACTGAAGCTTTCTTT. It is translated as CASRGVPNTEAFF.